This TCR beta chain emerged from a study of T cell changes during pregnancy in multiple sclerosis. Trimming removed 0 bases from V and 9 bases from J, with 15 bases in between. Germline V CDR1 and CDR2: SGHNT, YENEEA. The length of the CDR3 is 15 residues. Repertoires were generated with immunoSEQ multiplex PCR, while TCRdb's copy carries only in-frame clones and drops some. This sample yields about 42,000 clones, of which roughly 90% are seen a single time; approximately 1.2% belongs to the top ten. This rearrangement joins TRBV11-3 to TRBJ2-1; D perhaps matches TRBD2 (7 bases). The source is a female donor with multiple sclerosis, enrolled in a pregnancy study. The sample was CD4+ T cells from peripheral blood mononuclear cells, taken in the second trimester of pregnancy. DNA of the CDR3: TGTGCCAGCAGCTTAGAAGGGGGGGGTTGGGGTGAGCAGTTCTTC. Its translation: CASSLEGGGWGEQFF.